This is a list of T cell receptor beta chains from one sample in a study of blood T cells in healthy people across ages. Via MiXCR, TCRdb re-called the 5' RACE reads, giving one row per CDR3 protein. Of around 1,500,000 distinct CDR3 sequences listed, 28% were seen once; the top ten hold over 7%. The sequencing input was blood. The receptors were sampled from a woman aged 25 to 45 in good health. The CDR3 runs from the conserved cysteine through the conserved F or W. D genes are given only for firm matches. For some rows the clone size is stated as once, few or many, or as a class when expanded; others skip it.

v_call: TRBV5-4; j_call: TRBJ2-3; cdr3_length: 13; d_call: -; clone_size: many; cdr3_nt: TGTGCCAGCAGCTTACCGGGACTAGATACGCAGTATTTT; cdr3_aa: CASSLPGLDTQYF
v_call: TRBV5-1; j_call: TRBJ2-7; cdr3_length: 12; d_call: TRBD1; clone_size: few; cdr3_nt: TGCGCCAGCAGCTGGACAGGGGACGAGCGGTACTTC; cdr3_aa: CASSWTGDERYF
v_call: TRBV5-1; j_call: TRBJ1-5; cdr3_length: 15; d_call: -; clone_size: few; cdr3_nt: TGCGCCAGCAACTTGGATGGGGCCAGCAATCAGCCCCAGCATTTT; cdr3_aa: CASNLDGASNQPQHF
v_call: TRBV5-4; j_call: TRBJ1-1; cdr3_length: 14; d_call: TRBD1; clone_size: -; cdr3_nt: TGTGCCAGCAGCAAGACAGGGGATGACACTGAAGCTTTCTTT; cdr3_aa: CASSKTGDDTEAFF
v_call: TRBV20-1; j_call: TRBJ2-7; cdr3_length: 15; d_call: TRBD2; clone_size: few; cdr3_nt: TGCAGTGCTAGACGGGCCGGGACTAAATTTTCCGAGCAGTACTTC; cdr3_aa: CSARRAGTKFSEQYF
v_call: TRBV24-1; j_call: TRBJ2-1; cdr3_length: 11; d_call: -; clone_size: -; cdr3_nt: TGTGCCACCAGTGATTTGAGGGTTCAGTTCTTC; cdr3_aa: CATSDLRVQFF
v_call: TRBV7-6; j_call: TRBJ2-5; cdr3_length: 15; d_call: -; clone_size: -; cdr3_nt: TGTGCCAGCAGCTTACCCACTGGGGTAGCCGAGACCCAGTACTTC; cdr3_aa: CASSLPTGVAETQYF
v_call: TRBV10-3; j_call: TRBJ2-5; cdr3_length: 14; d_call: -; clone_size: many; cdr3_nt: TGTGCCATCAGGGGTCCAGCAGACCAAGAGACCCAGTACTTC; cdr3_aa: CAIRGPADQETQYF
v_call: TRBV7-9; j_call: TRBJ2-3; cdr3_length: 14; d_call: -; clone_size: -; cdr3_nt: TGTGCCGGCAGCGCGACCTCCGGCACAGATACGCAGTATTTT; cdr3_aa: CAGSATSGTDTQYF
v_call: TRBV12-3/TRBV12-4; j_call: TRBJ2-3; cdr3_length: 14; d_call: -; clone_size: few; cdr3_nt: TGTGCCAGCAGTTATGACCCTAGCACAGATACGCAGTATTTT; cdr3_aa: CASSYDPSTDTQYF
v_call: TRBV24-1; j_call: TRBJ1-3; cdr3_length: 15; d_call: -; clone_size: few; cdr3_nt: TGTGCCACCAGTGACTCCGGGACGGCTAGAGGGACCATATATTTT; cdr3_aa: CATSDSGTARGTIYF
v_call: TRBV20-1; j_call: TRBJ2-3; cdr3_length: 16; d_call: TRBD2; clone_size: -; cdr3_nt: TGCAGTGCTAGCCCCGGGGGGGGAGATAGCACAGATACGCAGTATTTT; cdr3_aa: CSASPGGGDSTDTQYF
v_call: TRBV28; j_call: TRBJ1-2; cdr3_length: 13; d_call: -; clone_size: -; cdr3_nt: TGTGCCAGCAGGGGGGCAGGGTCCTATGGCTACACCTTC; cdr3_aa: CASRGAGSYGYTF
v_call: TRBV6-1; j_call: TRBJ1-5; cdr3_length: 17; d_call: -; clone_size: few; cdr3_nt: TGTGCCAGCAATCGGGACCGCCTTTTAGGGGGCAATCAGCCCCAGCATTTT; cdr3_aa: CASNRDRLLGGNQPQHF
v_call: TRBV10-3; j_call: TRBJ2-4; cdr3_length: 15; d_call: -; clone_size: few; cdr3_nt: TGTGCCATCAGCCCAGGACTGTCAGTAGAAAACATTCAGTACTTC; cdr3_aa: CAISPGLSVENIQYF
v_call: TRBV7-6; j_call: TRBJ2-1; cdr3_length: 16; d_call: -; clone_size: many; cdr3_nt: TGTGCCAGCAGTCATAGCCTCCTTAACAGGGCCGGTGAGCAGTTCTTC; cdr3_aa: CASSHSLLNRAGEQFF
v_call: TRBV7-9; j_call: TRBJ2-1; cdr3_length: 12; d_call: -; clone_size: many; cdr3_nt: TGTGCCAGCAGGCCCGGGCGCAATGAGCAGTTCTTC; cdr3_aa: CASRPGRNEQFF
v_call: TRBV12-3/TRBV12-4; j_call: TRBJ2-2; cdr3_length: 13; d_call: -; clone_size: few; cdr3_nt: TGTGCCAGCAGTTTATCGGTAGCTACTGTGCTGTTTTTT; cdr3_aa: CASSLSVATVLFF
v_call: TRBV4-1; j_call: TRBJ2-3; cdr3_length: 14; d_call: -; clone_size: -; cdr3_nt: TGCGCCAGCAGCCACGAACCCGGGCGGGGTACGCAGTATTTT; cdr3_aa: CASSHEPGRGTQYF
v_call: TRBV20-1; j_call: TRBJ2-5; cdr3_length: 13; d_call: -; clone_size: many; cdr3_nt: TGCAGTGCTACCGACTACCAACAAGAGACCCAGTACTTC; cdr3_aa: CSATDYQQETQYF